The sequence of this T cell receptor beta chain was determined in a study of blood T cell repertoires in COVID-19. Trimming at V came to 1 base and at J to 2 bases, leaving 7 bases not matched to a gene. The CDR3 has 16 amino acids. CDR1 is SGHTA and CDR2 is FQGNSA in the germline V gene. Categorization into cohorts depended on clinical history that participants reported. Here immunoSEQ multiplex PCR was the method, and the copy in TCRdb shows in-frame clones only, minus some. The sample has around 310,000 clones; roughly 91% are singletons. Specimen: PBMCs or T cells enriched from blood (not recorded which). V gene TRBV7-2 combines with J gene TRBJ2-5; TRBD2 agrees at 7 bases. The TCR sequence derives from a woman aged 25-40 years who had recovered from COVID-19. CDR3 nucleotide sequence: TGTGCCAGCAGCTTAGTGGCGGGAGCGGGGCAAGAGACCCAGTACTTC. Its translation is CASSLVAGAGQETQYF. Drawing the rest from reference TRBV7-2 and TRBJ2-5, the complete variable domain is GAGVSQSPSNKVTEKGKDVELRCDPISGHTALYWYRQSLGQGLEFLIYFQGNSAPDKSGLPSDRFSAERTGGSVSTLTIQRTQQEDSAVYLCASSLVAGAGQETQYFGPGTRLLVL.